The 18 T cell receptor beta chains given below trace back to one sample, sequenced in a study of vaccination effects on CD4 cells after COVID-19. Their antigens remain unidentified. Some clones are missing from TCRdb's copy, which holds only in-frame ones; the method was immunoSEQ multiplex PCR. Of about 73,000 clones listed, 78% were seen once; the top ten hold more than 9%. Ahead of sequencing, the ViraFEST assay grew antigen-specific CD4+ T cells using viral peptide pools. Following an approximately 11-day culture, CD4+ T cells were purified. No vaccinee had earlier SARS-CoV-2 infection, and nucleocapsid antibodies were negative. The starting material was CD4+ T cells from PBMCs cultured with SARS-CoV-2 spike peptides, obtained before COVID-19 vaccination. The source is a human donor who received a COVID-19 vaccine.

This chain joins TRBV6-5 and TRBJ2-5, with TRBD2 matching over 9 bases. Germline V gene lookup returns CDR1 MNHEY and CDR2 SVGAGI. V lost 6 bases, J lost 3 bases, and 5 bases stayed unmatched. This CDR3 has 14 amino acids. In nucleotides, the CDR3 is TGTGCCAGCAGCCCACGGACTAGCGAAGAGACCCAGTACTTC. Amino acid sequence: CASSPRTSEETQYF.

This chain links TRBV15 with TRBJ2-5; D is unclear. The CDR3 covers 14 residues. Germline-derived CDR1 and CDR2 are LNHNV and YYDKDF (reference sequence). The germline V and J ends were trimmed by 0 bases and 6 bases, with 11 bases remaining between them. As DNA, the CDR3 is TGTGCCACCAGCAGAGATTTGCTAGGCCAGACCCAGTACTTC. It is translated as CATSRDLLGQTQYF.

The CDR3 sequence: CASSSPVTGGVTDTQYF. The CDR3 DNA reads as TGTGCCAGCAGTTCCCCCGTGACGGGGGGGGTCACAGATACGCAGTATTTT. The chain combines TRBV28 with TRBJ2-3, with 8 nucleotides matching TRBD2. Germline CDR1 MDHEN, CDR2 SYDVKM. V trimming: 4 bases; J trimming: 2 bases; junction bases outside the gene matches: 11. This CDR3 is 17 amino acids long.

The genes are TRBV30 and TRBJ2-1; D tentatively reads TRBD1 or TRBD2 (5 bases each). This CDR3 is built from 12 residues. Trimming removed 1 base from V and 4 bases from J, with 5 bases in between. Germline-derived CDR1 and CDR2 are GTSNPN and SVGIG (reference sequence). The CDR3 nucleotides are TGTGCCTGGAGTGGGGGGTACAATGAGCAGTTCTTC. Protein product: CAWSGGYNEQFF.

V is TRBV6-5 and J is TRBJ1-3; D call uncertain. The V end was cut by 6 bases, the J end by 0 bases, with 3 bases between. Germline CDR1 and CDR2: MNHEY and SVGAGI. CDR3 length equals 12 residues. The DNA for the CDR3 is TGTGCCAGCAGGAACTCTGGAAACACCATATATTTT. This sequence encodes CASRNSGNTIYF.

This sequence joins TRBV7-9 and TRBJ2-3, with 9 bases lining up with TRBD2. The length of the CDR3 is 15 residues. The V gene's germline CDR1 is SEHNR and CDR2 FQNEAQ (reference sequence). Trimming took 1 base from V and 4 from J; bases not matched to a gene: 3. CDR3 bases: TGTGCCAGCAGCTTAGATAGCGGGGGTGCAGATACGCAGTATTTT. Translated, it gives CASSLDSGGADTQYF.

The CDR3 DNA reads as TGCAGCGTTCTCCAGGGCTATGGCTACACCTTC. This codes for CSVLQGYGYTF. The chain couples TRBV29-1 to TRBJ1-2; a possible D gene is TRBD1 (5 bases). Germline assignment: CDR1 SQVTM and CDR2 ANQGSEA. The V and J ends lost 5 bases and 4 bases respectively, with 8 bases between them. CDR3 length: 11 amino acids.

This clone was detected once. This rearrangement joins TRBV7-9 to TRBJ1-4; D gene unclear. Germline-derived CDR1 and CDR2 are SEHNR and FQNEAQ (reference sequence). The CDR3 covers 15 residues. V was clipped by 2 bases and J by 5 bases, with 12 bases between them. The CDR3 DNA reads TGTGCCAGCAGCTTACTTCCCCCCCAAAATGAAAAACTGTTTTTT. Its protein is CASSLLPPQNEKLFF.

The chain combines TRBV6-2 or TRBV6-3 with TRBJ1-2, with D unresolved. The CDR3 loop spans 13 amino acids. Germline values: CDR1 MNHEY, CDR2 SVGEGT. The V gene lost 4 bases and the J gene lost 7 bases, with 13 bases spanning the gap. This CDR3 is CASSFNAVLGYTF. The CDR3 DNA reads as TGTGCCAGCAGTTTTAATGCGGTTCTTGGCTACACCTTC.

The chain joins TRBV7-2 to TRBJ2-4, with D possibly TRBD2 on 6 matching bases. CDR3 length equals 16 residues. The germline CDR1 and CDR2 sequences are SGHTA and FQGNSA. Trimming left V 1 base short and J 7 bases short, with 17 bases between. The CDR3 here is CASSLVVGGGLNIQYF. The CDR3 DNA follows: TGTGCCAGCAGCTTAGTGGTCGGGGGAGGACTTAACATTCAGTACTTC.

This clone was observed a handful of times. This sequence joins TRBV6-6 and TRBJ1-5; D remains ambiguous. CDR3 size: 13 residues. CDR1 is MNHNY, CDR2 SVGAGI, per germline (reference sequence). The germline V and J ends were trimmed by 4 bases and 8 bases, with 12 bases remaining between them. The CDR3 DNA reads as TGTGCCAGCAGTTTTGGAGGGTTTGAGCCCCAGCATTTT. Protein sequence: CASSFGGFEPQHF.

The rearrangement joins TRBV29-1 to TRBJ2-1, with D uncertain. The length of the CDR3 is 12 residues. Trimming took off 0 bases at V and 11 bases at J, with 11 bases between the two ends. CDR1 is SQVTM, CDR2 ANQGSEA, per germline. The CDR3 spells CSVEDSGSQQFF. In DNA, the CDR3 is TGCAGCGTTGAAGATAGTGGGTCTCAGCAGTTCTTC.

This clone was detected only once. J is TRBJ1-5 and V is TRBV19; D unresolved. The CDR3 is 13 residues long. The germline V gene has CDR1 LNHDA and CDR2 SQIVND (reference sequence). Trimming shortened V by 3 bases and J by 8 bases, and 11 bases separated the two germline ends. The CDR3 loop reads CASSIGLQKPQHF. The CDR3 DNA reads as TGTGCCAGTAGTATTGGTTTGCAGAAGCCCCAGCATTTT.

V is TRBV5-1 and J is TRBJ1-5; 7 positions match TRBD1. Looked up from germline, CDR1 is SGHRS and CDR2 is YFSETQ. The CDR3 loop spans 15 amino acids. The J segment lost 3 bases and the V segment lost 4 bases, leaving 7 bases of the junction unmatched. The CDR3 sequence: CASSPGQSYNQPQHF. The CDR3, as DNA: TGCGCCAGCAGCCCGGGACAGAGTTACAATCAGCCCCAGCATTTT.

The CDR3 nucleotides are TGCGCCAGCAGCTTGACCCCGGGACGGCGGAACACTGAAGCTTTCTTT. Protein product: CASSLTPGRRNTEAFF. This rearrangement joins TRBV5-1 to TRBJ1-1, with D maybe TRBD1 (5 bases). Germline values: CDR1 SGHRS, CDR2 YFSETQ. Trimming removed 1 base from V and 1 base from J, with 14 bases in between. The CDR3 is 16 amino acids.

Note on this clone: Mismatch with germline at one junction end may stem from a read error. J is TRBJ2-3 and V is TRBV5-1, with TRBD2 identical over 9 bases. This CDR3 comprises 15 residues. Germline V gives CDR1 SGHRS, CDR2 YFSETQ. The CDR3 sequence: CASSGTGTSRDTQYF. The CDR3 nucleotides are TGCGCCAGCAGCGGAACCGGGACTAGCAGAGATACGCAGTATTTT.

The CDR3 sequence is CASSMTPSGGAGELFF. The CDR3 coding sequence is TGTGCCAGTAGTATGACGCCTAGCGGGGGGGCCGGGGAGCTGTTTTTT. The chain couples TRBV19 to TRBJ2-2, with TRBD2 matching 12 bases. Unmatched junction bases numbered 5, after V lost 3 bases and J lost 6 bases. Germline V gene data show CDR1 as LNHDA and CDR2 as SQIVND (reference sequence). The CDR3 totals 16 residues. Combining the CDR3 with reference TRBV19 and TRBJ2-2 gives the whole variable domain DGGITQSPKYLFRKEGQNVTLSCEQNLNHDAMYWYRQDPGQGLRLIYYSQIVNDFQKGDIAEGYSVSREKKESFPLTVTSAQKNPTAFYLCASSMTPSGGAGELFFGEGSRLTVL.

The genes are TRBV7-8 and TRBJ2-5; 8 nucleotides agree with TRBD2. Trimming at V came to 6 bases and at J to 5 bases, leaving 8 bases not matched to a gene. The CDR3 runs 14 residues. The germline gives CDR1 SGHVS, CDR2 FQNEAQ. The CDR3 nucleotides read TGTGCCAGCAGTCCCCGACTAGCGAGGGAGACCCAGTACTTC. Translating gives CASSPRLARETQYF.